One and the same sample provided the 16 T cell receptor beta chains below, sequenced in a study of shared clonotypes between healthy human individuals. Data came from immunoSEQ multiplex PCR; TCRdb stores just in-frame clones and leaves some out. Of about 2 million clones detected, approximately 94% appear once; the ten largest clones hold roughly 1.1%. Naive CD8 isolation took CD45RO-negative cells positively selected for CCR7 and excluded terminally differentiated effector memory CD45RA+ cells. The specimen was naive CD8+ T cells sorted from blood. These receptors were obtained from a man younger than 35 in good health.

This chain joins TRBV4-3 and TRBJ1-6, with D unresolved. V lost 0 bases and J 5 bases, leaving 8 bases between the germline ends. The germline gives CDR1 LGHNA, CDR2 YSLEER. This CDR3 is 15 amino acids long. The CDR3 loop reads CASSQDGQNNSPLHF. The CDR3 DNA is TGCGCCAGCAGCCAAGATGGGCAGAATAATTCACCCCTCCACTTT.

This clone was found once. The rearrangement joins TRBV5-4 to TRBJ2-7; 7 bases are a match to TRBD1. The CDR3 is made up of 13 amino acids. In germline, CDR1 is SGHNT, CDR2 YYREEE (reference sequence). V lost 4 bases to trimming and J lost 3 bases; unmatched junction nucleotides: 4. The DNA of the CDR3 is TGTGCCAGCAGCGGCGACAGGGACTACGAGCAGTACTTC. It yields the protein CASSGDRDYEQYF.

The rearrangement links TRBV6-5 to TRBJ2-2; 9 positions agree with TRBD1. Germline V gene data show CDR1 as MNHEY and CDR2 as SVGAGI. This CDR3 contains 14 residues. The ends lost 8 bases at V and 4 bases at J; junction bases unmatched: 5. CDR3 sequence: CASRGQGFTGELFF. DNA of the CDR3: TGTGCCAGCCGTGGACAGGGGTTCACCGGGGAGCTGTTTTTT.

The chain uses TRBV2 and TRBJ2-1; D unresolved. Trimming left V 6 bases short and J 0 bases short, with 9 bases between. This CDR3 spans 14 amino acids. Per germline, CDR1 SNHLY and CDR2 FYNNEI. DNA for the CDR3: TGTGCCAGCAGACCAATGAGCTCCTACAATGAGCAGTTCTTC. This gives the protein CASRPMSSYNEQFF.

The gene calls are TRBV9 and TRBJ2-3; the D gene is possibly TRBD2 (5 bases). CDR1 SGDLS and CDR2 YYNGEE come from the germline V gene. V lost 2 bases, J lost 1 base, and 11 bases lay in between. The CDR3 has 15 residues. The CDR3 DNA reads as TGTGCCAGCAGCGTCACGCGGGCGGGCACAGATACGCAGTATTTT. Its protein is CASSVTRAGTDTQYF. The whole variable domain, remainder taken from reference TRBV9 and TRBJ2-3, is DSGVTQTPKHLITATGQRVTLRCSPRSGDLSVYWYQQSLDQGLQFLIQYYNGEERAKGNILERFSAQQFPDLHSELNLSSLELGDSALYFCASSVTRAGTDTQYFGPGTRLTVL.

This clone was seen only a few times. The V gene is TRBV30, the J gene TRBJ1-1; 9 nucleotides agree with TRBD1. CDR3 length: 13 amino acids. Germline lookup yields CDR1 GTSNPN and CDR2 SVGIG (reference sequence). J gave up 3 bases and V 5 bases, and 4 bases lay outside the gene matches. The CDR3 is CAWHRGLDTEAFF. CDR3 nucleotides: TGTGCCTGGCACAGGGGGCTTGACACTGAAGCTTTCTTT.

The gene calls are TRBV19 and TRBJ2-7; 11 nucleotides line up with TRBD1. Germline V CDR1 and CDR2: LNHDA, SQIVND (reference sequence). The CDR3 sequence is 15 residues long. The V and J ends lost 5 bases and 3 bases, in that order; junction bases with no gene match: 6. The CDR3 DNA follows: TGTGCCAGTAGTTTCGGACAGGGGGCGGGCTACGAGCAGTACTTC. Translated: CASSFGQGAGYEQYF.

In nucleotides, the CDR3 is TGTGCCAGCGGACAGGGTGTACACGAGCAGTACTTC. It codes for CASGQGVHEQYF. V usage is TRBV2 and J usage is TRBJ2-7; 8 positions match TRBD1. Germline CDR1 is SNHLY and CDR2 is FYNNEI. The CDR3 sequence is 12 residues long. Trimming at V came to 8 bases and at J to 5 bases, leaving 5 bases not matched to a gene.

J is TRBJ2-2 and V is TRBV27, with TRBD2 as a possible D gene (5 bases). V shed 2 bases and J shed 0 bases, with 10 bases lying between them. Germline V gives CDR1 MNHEY, CDR2 SMNVEV (reference sequence). The CDR3 totals 16 residues. The CDR3 DNA reads TGTGCCAGCAGTTTAACTGGAGGTTCGAACACCGGGGAGCTGTTTTTT. It yields the protein CASSLTGGSNTGELFF.

This clone appeared a few times. The chain links TRBV7-9 to TRBJ1-2; D is unresolved. Germline V gives CDR1 SEHNR, CDR2 FQNEAQ (reference sequence). This CDR3 is 11 amino acids long. CDR3 region: CVLPEVYGYTF. The CDR3 DNA sequence: TGTGTCCTCCCGGAGGTCTATGGCTACACCTTC.

The CDR3 protein is CASSEDFPYNEQFF. The CDR3 coding sequence is TGTGCCAGCAGTGAGGACTTCCCCTACAATGAGCAGTTCTTC. The J gene is TRBJ2-1, the V gene TRBV6-6; D is possibly TRBD2 (5 bases). Germline values: CDR1 MNHNY, CDR2 SVGAGI (reference sequence). CDR3 length: 14 amino acids. The V end was cut by 5 bases, the J end by 2 bases, with 10 bases between.

Remarks on this clone: Other DNA sequences in this sample translate to the same CDR3. The chain links TRBV11-2 to TRBJ2-7; D is uncertain. Germline V CDR1 and CDR2: SGHAT, FQNNGV. CDR3 length: 12 amino acids. Trimming stripped 0 bases from V and 4 bases from J, with 4 bases between. CDR3 loop: CASSLDGYEQYF. Written as DNA, the CDR3 is TGTGCCAGCAGCTTAGATGGATACGAGCAGTACTTC.

This chain connects TRBV14 to TRBJ1-1; 7 nucleotides align to TRBD1. This CDR3 comprises 15 residues. The germline V gene has CDR1 SGHDN and CDR2 FVKESK. With V trimmed by 3 bases and J by 3 bases, 7 bases remained unmatched. The CDR3 region has the DNA TGTGCCAGCAGCCATCCCCCCAGGGGGTACACTGAAGCTTTCTTT. Its protein is CASSHPPRGYTEAFF.

The V gene is TRBV5-5, the J gene TRBJ2-1; D is uncertain. The CDR3 contains 13 residues. Trimming left V 2 bases short and J 4 bases short, with 7 bases between. Germline V gene data show CDR1 as SGHKS and CDR2 as YYEKEE (reference sequence). CDR3 loop: CASSFTPYNEQFF. Here the CDR3 DNA reads TGTGCCAGCAGCTTTACCCCTTACAATGAGCAGTTCTTC. The full variable domain, its missing parts supplied by reference TRBV5-5 and TRBJ2-1, is DAGVTQSPTHLIKTRGQQVTLRCSPISGHKSVSWYQQVLGQGPQFIFQYYEKEERGRGNFPDRFSARQFPNYSSELNVNALLLGDSALYLCASSFTPYNEQFFGPGTRLTVL.

The chain is built from TRBV6-6 and TRBJ2-2; D ambiguous. Trimming left V 5 bases short and J 5 bases short, with 3 bases between. This CDR3 has 11 amino acids. Germline V lookup: CDR1 MNHNY, CDR2 SVGAGI (reference sequence). The CDR3 bases are TGTGCCAGCAGTACAACCGGGGAGCTGTTTTTT. Amino acids: CASSTTGELFF.

The chain joins TRBV29-1 to TRBJ2-5; no firm D call. The CDR3 loop spans 11 amino acids. Germline V gives CDR1 SQVTM, CDR2 ANQGSEA. The V end was cut by 7 bases, the J end by 5 bases, with 11 bases between. CDR3 amino acids: CSALVGETQYF. CDR3 bases: TGCAGCGCCCTCGTTGGGGAGACCCAGTACTTC.